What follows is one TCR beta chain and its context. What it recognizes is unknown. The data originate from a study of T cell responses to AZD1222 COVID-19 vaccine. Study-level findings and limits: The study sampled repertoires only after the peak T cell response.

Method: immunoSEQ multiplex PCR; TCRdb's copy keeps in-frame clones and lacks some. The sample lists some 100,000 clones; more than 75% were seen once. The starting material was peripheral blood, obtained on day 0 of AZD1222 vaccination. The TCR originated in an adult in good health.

The CDR3 spells CASSSQVGEDSPLHF. The CDR3 DNA follows: TGTGCCAGCAGTTCCCAGGTCGGGGAAGATTCACCCCTCCACTTT. The rearrangement joins TRBV6-2 or TRBV6-3 to TRBJ1-6; D not resolved. This CDR3 comprises 15 residues. The germline gives CDR1 MNHEY, CDR2 SVGEGT. V lost 4 bases and J lost 8, with 15 bases in between.